The 14 T cell receptor beta chains below were found in one sample sequenced in a study of blood T cell repertoires in COVID-19. Here immunoSEQ multiplex PCR was the method, and the copy in TCRdb shows in-frame clones only, minus some. The data contain under 350,000 clones, around 89% of them singletons. Sequences were obtained from peripheral blood. All receptors derive from a man aged 35 to 55 with acute or convalescent COVID-19.

The sample holds one count of this clone. The same CDR3 is also encoded by other DNA sequences in this sample. The chain carries TRBV5-1 and TRBJ2-3, with D possibly being TRBD2 (6 bases). Germline lookup yields CDR1 SGHRS and CDR2 YFSETQ. The CDR3 totals 15 residues. V gave up 0 bases and J gave up 2 bases, with 10 bases separating them. In DNA, the CDR3 is TGCGCCAGCAGCTTGGCTGGGGGGTCCACAGATACGCAGTATTTT. Amino acids: CASSLAGGSTDTQYF.

This clone showed up just a few times. The chain recombines TRBV27 with TRBJ1-6; 9 bases are a match to TRBD1. The CDR3 is 17 amino acids. The V gene end was trimmed by 5 bases and the J gene end by 10 bases; junction bases not matched to a gene: 15. CDR1 is MNHEY, CDR2 SMNVEV, per germline (reference sequence). CDR3 region: CASSSETGTGLRSPLHF. The CDR3 DNA reads as TGTGCCAGCAGTAGTGAAACCGGGACAGGGCTTCGGTCACCCCTCCACTTT.

V usage is TRBV11-2 and J usage is TRBJ1-1; TRBD1 aligns across 8 bases. The CDR3 is made up of 16 amino acids. CDR1 and CDR2 from the germline V gene are SGHAT and FQNNGV. J lost 3 bases, V lost 3 bases, and 9 bases had no gene match. The CDR3 coding sequence is TGTGCCAGCAGCTTTGGCAGGGGGCCGTTCGACACTGAAGCTTTCTTT. Translated, it gives CASSFGRGPFDTEAFF. Together with reference TRBV11-2 and TRBJ1-1, the CDR3 gives the full variable domain: EAGVAQSPRYKIIEKRQSVAFWCNPISGHATLYWYQQILGQGPKLLIQFQNNGVVDDSQLPKDRFSAERLKGVDSTLKIQPAKLEDSAVYLCASSFGRGPFDTEAFFGQGTRLTVV.

V usage is TRBV6-6 and J usage is TRBJ1-2; 9 bases are shared with TRBD1. The germline gives CDR1 MNHNY, CDR2 SVGAGI (reference sequence). The CDR3 has 13 amino acids. J lost 2 bases, V lost 5 bases, and 0 bases had no gene match. The CDR3 coding sequence is TGTGCCAGCAGTACAGGGGGCAACTATGGCTACACCTTC. This sequence encodes CASSTGGNYGYTF.

As DNA, the CDR3 is TGTGCCAGCAGCCCCGAGATGTATGGCTACACCTTC. Protein product: CASSPEMYGYTF. The rearrangement joins TRBV7-2 to TRBJ1-2; D is unresolved. Germline-derived CDR1 and CDR2 are SGHTA and FQGNSA. This CDR3 is 12 amino acids long. V lost 5 bases and J 5 bases, leaving 9 bases between the germline ends.

The chain couples TRBV6-5 to TRBJ2-1; D is ambiguous. Germline lookup yields CDR1 MNHEY and CDR2 SVGAGI. V lost 8 bases to trimming and J lost 9 bases, with 8 bases between them. The CDR3 covers 10 residues. In nucleotides, the CDR3 is TGTGCCAGCGGAGAGTTTGAGCAGTTCTTC. Amino acid sequence: CASGEFEQFF.

This chain joins TRBV9 and TRBJ1-3; D is undetermined. This CDR3 comprises 15 residues. V shed 4 bases and J shed 1 base, with 12 bases lying between them. Germline V gives CDR1 SGDLS, CDR2 YYNGEE. CDR3 residues: CASSSQTASGNTIYF. The CDR3 DNA reads TGTGCCAGCAGCTCCCAGACTGCTTCTGGAAACACCATATATTTT.

V is TRBV2 and J is TRBJ1-6; the D is unclear. The CDR3 has 14 amino acids. V gave up 7 bases and J gave up 12 bases, with 19 bases separating them. The germline V gene has CDR1 SNHLY and CDR2 FYNNEI. The CDR3, as DNA: TGTGCCAGCATTGGAGGTCGAGCCCGGGGACCCCTCCACTTT. This encodes CASIGGRARGPLHF.

This rearrangement joins TRBV7-9 to TRBJ1-2, with a possible D match to TRBD1 (5 bases). V lost 3 bases and J 1 base, leaving 12 bases between the germline ends. This CDR3 has 15 amino acids. From germline, CDR1 is SEHNR and CDR2 FQNEAQ (reference sequence). CDR3 sequence: CASSFIGALNYGYTF. The CDR3 nucleotides read TGTGCCAGCAGCTTCATAGGGGCCCTTAACTATGGCTACACCTTC.

This clone has a single count. The chain combines TRBV7-3 with TRBJ2-7; 12 nucleotides align to TRBD1. The ends lost 4 bases at V and 3 bases at J; junction bases unmatched: 7. The CDR3 is 16 amino acids. CDR1 and CDR2 from the germline V gene are SGHTA and FQGTGA. In DNA form, the CDR3 reads TGTGCCAGCAGCTCCACCCGGGACAGGGGGCTCTACGAGCAGTACTTC. Its translation: CASSSTRDRGLYEQYF.

The chain carries TRBV19 and TRBJ1-2; 9 bases align to TRBD1. This CDR3 contains 13 residues. Trimming cost V 6 bases and J 3 bases; bases outside gene matches: 2. Germline V gene sequence: CDR1 LNHDA, CDR2 SQIVND (reference sequence). CDR3 nucleotide sequence: TGTGCCAGTAGAACAGGGGGCCACTATGGCTACACCTTC. Amino acids: CASRTGGHYGYTF.

The gene calls are TRBV5-1 and TRBJ1-6, with TRBD1 matching over 7 bases. This CDR3 contains 14 residues. CDR1 SGHRS and CDR2 YFSETQ come from the germline V gene. Losses at the gene ends were 4 bases for V and 7 bases for J; bases not matched to a gene: 5. The CDR3 DNA is TGCGCCAGCAGCACAGGGGCGGGCAATTCACCCCTCCACTTT. It yields the protein CASSTGAGNSPLHF.

The chain links TRBV7-2 to TRBJ2-1, with TRBD2 matching 7 bases. CDR1 and CDR2 (germline): SGHTA, FQGNSA. V trimming: 3 bases; J trimming: 3 bases; junction bases outside the gene matches: 8. The CDR3 spans 16 residues. The CDR3: CASSFRAAGIYNEQFF. The DNA for the CDR3 is TGTGCCAGCAGCTTTCGGGCAGCGGGGATCTACAATGAGCAGTTCTTC.

The chain uses TRBV6-2 or TRBV6-3 and TRBJ1-6, with D unresolved. The CDR3 is 13 amino acids. Germline CDR1 MNHEY, CDR2 SVGEGT. V lost 6 bases and J 7 bases, leaving 10 bases between the germline ends. The CDR3 coding sequence is TGTGCCAGCAGCAGATTTCTAAATTCACCCCTCCACTTT. Translating gives CASSRFLNSPLHF.